The rows below give T cell receptor beta chains drawn from one sample of a study of cytomegalovirus exposure and HLA in healthy donors. Here immunoSEQ multiplex PCR was the method, and the copy in TCRdb shows in-frame clones only, minus some. The sample has roughly 81,000 clones; 60% to 80% are singletons. Source material: PBMCs. These receptors were collected from a boy aged 10-17 years in good health and CMV-seronegative. Both conserved end residues are part of each CDR3. A D gene is named only where the DNA matches it firmly. Only some rows state a clone size, as once, few, many or a class for expanded clones.

j_call d_call v_call clone_size cdr3_aa cdr3_nt
TRBJ2-7 . TRBV14 once CASSQSLGVLYEQYF TGTGCCAGCAGCCAAAGTCTAGGGGTATTATACGAGCAGTACTTC
TRBJ2-2 . TRBV27 . CASSFSGELFF TGTGCCAGCAGTTTTAGCGGGGAGCTGTTTTTT
TRBJ1-6 . TRBV7-9 once CASSLGGTADSPLHF TGTGCCAGCAGCTTGGGAGGGACGGCGGATTCACCCCTCCACTTT
TRBJ1-2 TRBD1 TRBV5-1 . CASTPTGGLSGYTF TGCGCCAGCACCCCGACAGGGGGATTATCTGGCTACACCTTC
TRBJ1-1 TRBD1 TRBV13 . CASSLARQGRDAFF TGTGCCAGCAGCTTAGCCCGACAGGGTCGGGATGCTTTCTTT
TRBJ2-3 TRBD2 TRBV4-3 . CASSQDAGGLTDTQYF TGCGCCAGCAGCCAAGACGCGGGGGGCCTCACAGATACGCAGTATTTT
TRBJ1-1 . TRBV9 . CASSGFTAEAFF TGTGCCAGCAGCGGATTTACAGCTGAAGCTTTCTTT
TRBJ2-7 TRBD1 TRBV5-1 once CASSSAGTVGEQYF TGCGCCAGCAGCTCAGCCGGGACAGTGGGCGAGCAGTACTTC
TRBJ1-2 . TRBV19 . CATIGGAGANYGYTF TGTGCCACCATTGGTGGGGCAGGGGCTAACTATGGCTACACCTTC
TRBJ1-5 . TRBV2 . CASSESGEYSNQPQHF TGTGCCAGCAGTGAATCAGGGGAATATAGCAATCAGCCCCAGCATTTT
TRBJ1-4 . TRBV19 few CASSIDQGKLFF TGTGCCAGTAGTATAGATCAGGGAAAACTGTTTTTT
TRBJ2-3 . TRBV30 once CAWTGGSEQYF TGTGCCTGGACCGGGGGTTCAGAGCAGTATTTT
TRBJ2-7 TRBD2 TRBV7-2 . CASSFIAGGDSEQYF TGTGCCAGCAGCTTTATAGCGGGCGGCGACTCCGAGCAGTACTTC